Below are 3 T cell receptor beta chains sequenced from a single sample in a study of blood T cell repertoires in COVID-19 (TCRdb year 2020). Receptors were amplified or captured by the immunoSEQ multiplex PCR assay. TCRdb obtained this table from immuneACCESS and retained in-frame rearrangements with V and J assigned. These tables miss some clones; where compared with another copy, unresolved V genes account for less than half of the shortfall, and the remainder is unexplained. Within this sample are a few hundred thousand clones, with 65% to 85% of them counted one time only. The ten largest make up around a sixth of the sample. Material for sequencing was peripheral blood. These receptors all stem from a person between 65 and 79 years old with COVID-19, enrolled during active disease.

The chain carries TRBV24-1 and TRBJ2-3; TRBD1 agrees at 9 bases. This CDR3 is 17 amino acids long. V was clipped by 2 bases and J by 4 bases; unmatched bases: 9. CDR1 is KGHDR and CDR2 is SFDVKD in the germline V gene. The CDR3: CATSDSGQGRGSDTQYF. The CDR3 nucleotides are TGTGCCACCAGTGATTCCGGACAGGGGAGGGGGTCAGATACGCAGTATTTT.

This rearrangement joins TRBV10-1 to TRBJ2-2, with D perhaps TRBD2 (6 bases). The CDR3 is made up of 17 amino acids. Trimming shortened V by 3 bases and J by 5 bases, and 19 bases separated the two germline ends. Per germline, CDR1 WNHNN and CDR2 SYGVQD (reference sequence). The CDR3, as DNA: TGCGCCAGCAGTGATGTGGTGGGCGGGGTTAGGACCGGGGAGCTGTTTTTT. Its protein product is CASSDVVGGVRTGELFF.

The chain joins TRBV9 to TRBJ1-2, with D tentatively TRBD1 (5 bases). The CDR3 extends over 15 amino acids. Trimming removed 0 bases from V and 4 bases from J, with 13 bases in between. Germline CDR1 and CDR2: SGDLS and YYNGEE. The CDR3 sequence is CASSVAPQGGYGYTF. The CDR3 DNA reads as TGTGCCAGCAGCGTAGCTCCCCAGGGCGGCTATGGCTACACCTTC. Drawing the rest from reference TRBV9 and TRBJ1-2, the complete variable domain is DSGVTQTPKHLITATGQRVTLRCSPRSGDLSVYWYQQSLDQGLQFLIQYYNGEERAKGNILERFSAQQFPDLHSELNLSSLELGDSALYFCASSVAPQGGYGYTFGSGTRLTVV.